This entry is about one T cell receptor beta chain. As originally analysed: Reference gene primer amplification yielded estimated nucleated cell counts. TCRdb's copy holds only in-frame clones and misses some; the assay was immunoSEQ multiplex PCR. The V and J calls and clone size come from that table; D and trimming were worked out from the DNA. This sample has fewer than 300,000 clones, with about 87% found just once. CDR1 SGHDN and CDR2 FVKESK come from the germline V gene. The CDR3 spans 21 residues. The junction had 19 bases not matched to a gene; V was cut back by 0 bases and J by 1 base. This entry is derived from a study of blood T cell repertoires in COVID-19. Study information: Acute-phase and convalescent COVID-19 samples originated in the United States, Italy and Spain.

Seattle patient enrollment occurred during active infection, with longitudinal follow-up thereafter. V and J are TRBV14 and TRBJ1-1; 8 positions agree with TRBD1. The TCR originated in a woman between 45 and 60 years old with COVID-19, enrolled during active disease. Sequencing used peripheral blood. The CDR3 here is CASSQDRTGSPPTSPNTEAFF. DNA of the CDR3: TGTGCCAGCAGCCAAGATCGGACAGGGAGCCCCCCTACTTCACCGAACACTGAAGCTTTCTTT.